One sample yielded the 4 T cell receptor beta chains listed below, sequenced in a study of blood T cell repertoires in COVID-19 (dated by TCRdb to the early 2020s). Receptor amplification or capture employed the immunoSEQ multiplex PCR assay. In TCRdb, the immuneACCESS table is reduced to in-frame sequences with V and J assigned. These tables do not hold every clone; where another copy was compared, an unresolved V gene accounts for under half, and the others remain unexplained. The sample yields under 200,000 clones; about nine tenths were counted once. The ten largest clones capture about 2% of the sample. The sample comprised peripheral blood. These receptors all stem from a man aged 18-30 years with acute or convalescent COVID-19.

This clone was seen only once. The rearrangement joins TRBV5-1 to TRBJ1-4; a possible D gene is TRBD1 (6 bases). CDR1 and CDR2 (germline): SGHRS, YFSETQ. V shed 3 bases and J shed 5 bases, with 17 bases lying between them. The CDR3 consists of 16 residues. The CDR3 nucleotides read TGCGCCAGCAGCTCCACCAACGGGAGGGGGAATGAAAAACTGTTTTTT. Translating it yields CASSSTNGRGNEKLFF.

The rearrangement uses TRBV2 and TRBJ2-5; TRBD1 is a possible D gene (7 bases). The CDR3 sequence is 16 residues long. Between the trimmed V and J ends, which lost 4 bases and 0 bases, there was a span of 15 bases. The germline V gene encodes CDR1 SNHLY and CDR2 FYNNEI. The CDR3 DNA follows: TGTGCCAGCAGTGGGGACCCCAGGGGGGACCAAGAGACCCAGTACTTC. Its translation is CASSGDPRGDQETQYF.

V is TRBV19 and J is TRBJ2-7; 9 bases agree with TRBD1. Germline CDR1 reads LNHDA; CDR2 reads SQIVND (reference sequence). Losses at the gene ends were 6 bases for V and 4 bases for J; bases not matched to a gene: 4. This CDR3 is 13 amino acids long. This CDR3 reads CASRGDRVYEQYF. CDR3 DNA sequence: TGTGCCAGTAGGGGGGACAGGGTGTACGAGCAGTACTTC.

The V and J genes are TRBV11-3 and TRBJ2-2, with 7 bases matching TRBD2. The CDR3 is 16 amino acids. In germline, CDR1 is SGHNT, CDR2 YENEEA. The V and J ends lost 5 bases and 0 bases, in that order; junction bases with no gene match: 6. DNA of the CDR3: TGTGCCAGCAGCGCACCTAGCGGAGCGAACACCGGGGAGCTGTTTTTT. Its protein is CASSAPSGANTGELFF.